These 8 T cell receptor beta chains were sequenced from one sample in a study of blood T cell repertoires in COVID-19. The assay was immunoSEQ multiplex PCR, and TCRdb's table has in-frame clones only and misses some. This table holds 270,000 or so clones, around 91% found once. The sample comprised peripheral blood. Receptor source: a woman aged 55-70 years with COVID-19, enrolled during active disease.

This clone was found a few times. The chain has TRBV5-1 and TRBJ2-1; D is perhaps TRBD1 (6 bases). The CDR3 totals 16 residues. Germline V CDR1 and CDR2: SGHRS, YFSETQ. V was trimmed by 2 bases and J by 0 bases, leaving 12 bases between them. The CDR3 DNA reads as TGCGCCAGCAGCTTACACAGGGTTTCCTCCTACAATGAGCAGTTCTTC. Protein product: CASSLHRVSSYNEQFF.

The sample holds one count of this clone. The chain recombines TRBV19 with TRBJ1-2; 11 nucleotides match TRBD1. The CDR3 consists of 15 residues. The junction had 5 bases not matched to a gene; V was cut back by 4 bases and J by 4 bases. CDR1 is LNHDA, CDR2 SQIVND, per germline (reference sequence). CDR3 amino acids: CASSNPGTGGYGYTF. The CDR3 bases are TGTGCCAGTAGTAATCCCGGGACAGGGGGCTATGGCTACACCTTC.

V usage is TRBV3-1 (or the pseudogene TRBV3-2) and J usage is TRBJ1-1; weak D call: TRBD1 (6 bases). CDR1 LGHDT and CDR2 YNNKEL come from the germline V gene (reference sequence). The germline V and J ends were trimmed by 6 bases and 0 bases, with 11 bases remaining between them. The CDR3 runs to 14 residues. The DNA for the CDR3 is TGTGCCAGCAGTCCGGACAGATTGAACACTGAAGCTTTCTTT. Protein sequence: CASSPDRLNTEAFF.

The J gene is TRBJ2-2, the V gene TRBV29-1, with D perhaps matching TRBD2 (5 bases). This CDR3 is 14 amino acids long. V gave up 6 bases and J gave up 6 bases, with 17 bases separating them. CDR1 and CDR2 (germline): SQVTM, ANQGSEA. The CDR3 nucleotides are TGCAGCGTGGGTAAGAGGGCCGTACCCGGGGAGCTGTTTTTT. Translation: CSVGKRAVPGELFF.

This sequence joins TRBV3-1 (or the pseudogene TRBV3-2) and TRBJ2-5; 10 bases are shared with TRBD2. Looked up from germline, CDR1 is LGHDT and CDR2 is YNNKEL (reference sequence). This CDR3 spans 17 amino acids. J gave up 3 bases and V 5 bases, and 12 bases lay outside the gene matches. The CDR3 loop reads CASSYSGGAGGKETQYF. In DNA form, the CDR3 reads TGTGCCAGCAGCTACTCCGGCGGAGCGGGGGGGAAAGAGACCCAGTACTTC.

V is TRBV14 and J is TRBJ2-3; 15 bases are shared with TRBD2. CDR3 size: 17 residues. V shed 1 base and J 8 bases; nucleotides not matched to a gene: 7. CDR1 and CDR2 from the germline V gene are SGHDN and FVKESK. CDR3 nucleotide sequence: TGTGCCAGCAGCCAAGCCTCGGGACTAGCGGGGGGAGGTACGCAGTATTTT. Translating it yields CASSQASGLAGGGTQYF.

CDR3 nucleotides: TGTGCCAGCAGCCCGCCCGGAGGTCCCTACGAGCAGTACTTC. It encodes CASSPPGGPYEQYF. V is TRBV13 and J is TRBJ2-7, with a weak D call TRBD2 (5 bases). Germline CDR1 PRHDT, CDR2 FYEKMQ (reference sequence). This CDR3 is 14 amino acids long. Trimming removed 5 bases from V and 2 bases from J, with 13 bases in between.

This CDR3 reads CASSIGLRGNYGYTF. The DNA of the CDR3 is TGTGCCAGTAGTATAGGGCTCCGGGGGAACTATGGCTACACCTTC. The rearrangement links TRBV19 to TRBJ1-2, with a weak D call TRBD1 (5 bases). From germline, CDR1 is LNHDA and CDR2 SQIVND (reference sequence). The CDR3 has 15 residues. Trimming took 1 base from V and 2 from J, leaving 11 bases between them. Complete variable domain (other parts from reference TRBV19 and TRBJ1-2): DGGITQSPKYLFRKEGQNVTLSCEQNLNHDAMYWYRQDPGQGLRLIYYSQIVNDFQKGDIAEGYSVSREKKESFPLTVTSAQKNPTAFYLCASSIGLRGNYGYTFGSGTRLTVV.